This TCR beta chain was obtained from a study of type 1 regulatory T cells. Study-wide context: T-allo10 is an in vitro-generated, Tr1-enriched CD4 T cell product specific for alloantigen.

Germline V gene sequence: CDR1 SGHAT, CDR2 FQNNGV. The CDR3 is 14 residues long. The V and J ends lost 1 base and 5 bases respectively, with 11 bases between them. This clonotype has only a few counts. Via MiXCR, TCRdb re-called the reads, giving one row per CDR3 protein. Found here are under 20,000 distinct CDR3 sequences, 10% of them singletons; the top ten hold approximately 3%. V and J are TRBV11-2 and TRBJ1-1; D is possibly TRBD1 (5 bases). This receptor was identified in a human donor in good health. The sequencing sample was made of CD4+ T cells, either the whole sample or a sorted fraction (not recorded which). The DNA for the CDR3 is TGTGCCAGCAGCTTAGGTGGCAGGGTAACTGAAGCTTTCTTT. It yields the protein CASSLGGRVTEAFF.